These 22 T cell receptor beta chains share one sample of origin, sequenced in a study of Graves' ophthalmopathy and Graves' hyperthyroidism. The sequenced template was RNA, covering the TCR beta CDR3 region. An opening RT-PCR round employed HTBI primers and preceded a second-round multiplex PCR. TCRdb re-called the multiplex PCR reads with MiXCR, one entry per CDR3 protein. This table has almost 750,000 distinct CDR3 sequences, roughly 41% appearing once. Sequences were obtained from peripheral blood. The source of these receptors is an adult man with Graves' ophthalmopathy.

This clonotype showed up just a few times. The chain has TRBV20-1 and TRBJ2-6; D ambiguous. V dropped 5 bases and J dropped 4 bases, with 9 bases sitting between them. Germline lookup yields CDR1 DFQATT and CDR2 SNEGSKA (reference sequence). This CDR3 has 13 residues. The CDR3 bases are TGCAGTGCTCCCACTTGGGGGGCCAACGTCCTGACTTTC. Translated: CSAPTWGANVLTF.

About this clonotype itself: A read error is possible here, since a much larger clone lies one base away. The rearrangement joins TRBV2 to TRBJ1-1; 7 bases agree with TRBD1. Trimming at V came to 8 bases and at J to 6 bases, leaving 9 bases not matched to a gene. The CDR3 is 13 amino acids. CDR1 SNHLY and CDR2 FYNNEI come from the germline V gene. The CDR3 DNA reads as TGTGCCAGCCAAGTGGGACAGCGCCCTGAAGCTTTCTTT. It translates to CASQVGQRPEAFF.

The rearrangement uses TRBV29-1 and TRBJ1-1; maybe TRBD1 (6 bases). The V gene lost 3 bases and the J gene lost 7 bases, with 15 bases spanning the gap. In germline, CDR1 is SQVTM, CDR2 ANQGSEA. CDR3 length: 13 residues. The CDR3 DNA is TGCAGCGTTGAGTGGGGGGGCCCTAATGAAGCTTTCTTT. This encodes CSVEWGGPNEAFF.

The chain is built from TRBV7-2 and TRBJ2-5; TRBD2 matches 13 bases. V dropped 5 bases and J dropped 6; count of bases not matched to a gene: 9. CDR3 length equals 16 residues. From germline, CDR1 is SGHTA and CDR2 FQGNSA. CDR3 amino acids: CASSHGTSGKGKTQYF. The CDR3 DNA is TGTGCCAGCAGCCACGGGACTAGCGGGAAGGGAAAGACCCAGTACTTC.

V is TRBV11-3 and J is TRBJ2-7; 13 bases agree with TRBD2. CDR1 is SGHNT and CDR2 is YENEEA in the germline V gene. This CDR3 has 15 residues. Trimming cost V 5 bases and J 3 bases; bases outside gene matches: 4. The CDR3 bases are TGTGCCAGCAGCCCGGGACTAGCGGGATTCTACGAGCAGTACTTC. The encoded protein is CASSPGLAGFYEQYF.

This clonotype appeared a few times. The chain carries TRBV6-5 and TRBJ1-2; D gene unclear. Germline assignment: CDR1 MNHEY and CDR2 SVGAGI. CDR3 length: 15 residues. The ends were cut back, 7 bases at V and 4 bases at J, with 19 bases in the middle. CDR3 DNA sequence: TGTGCCAGCAAGCCAGTCAATACTGCTTCCTATGGCTACACCTTC. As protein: CASKPVNTASYGYTF.

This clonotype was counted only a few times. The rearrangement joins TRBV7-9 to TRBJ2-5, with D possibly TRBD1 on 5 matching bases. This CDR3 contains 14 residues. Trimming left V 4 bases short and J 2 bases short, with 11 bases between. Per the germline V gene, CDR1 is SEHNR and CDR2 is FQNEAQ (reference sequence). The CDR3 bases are TGTGCCAGCAGCTATCGACAGAGACAAGAGACCCAGTACTTC. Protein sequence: CASSYRQRQETQYF.

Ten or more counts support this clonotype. This CDR3 reads CASISRAGDDEQYF. The CDR3 DNA follows: TGTGCCAGCATTTCCCGAGCGGGAGACGACGAGCAGTACTTC. V is TRBV27 and J is TRBJ2-7; 8 positions agree with TRBD2. Trimming cost V 7 bases and J 5 bases; bases outside gene matches: 10. CDR1 and CDR2 from the germline V gene are MNHEY and SMNVEV (reference sequence). The CDR3 is made up of 14 amino acids.

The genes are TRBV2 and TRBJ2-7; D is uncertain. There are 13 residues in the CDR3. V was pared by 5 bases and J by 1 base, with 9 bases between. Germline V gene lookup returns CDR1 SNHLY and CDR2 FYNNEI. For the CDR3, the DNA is TGTGCCAGCAGTTACTTGCGGTCCTACGAGCAGTACTTC. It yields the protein CASSYLRSYEQYF.

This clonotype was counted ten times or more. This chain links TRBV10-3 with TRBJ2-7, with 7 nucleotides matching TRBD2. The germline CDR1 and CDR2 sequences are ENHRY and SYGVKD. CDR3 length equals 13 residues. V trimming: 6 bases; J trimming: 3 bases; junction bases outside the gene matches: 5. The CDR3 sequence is CAISDGRDYEQYF. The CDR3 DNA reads TGTGCCATCAGCGATGGGAGGGACTACGAGCAGTACTTC.

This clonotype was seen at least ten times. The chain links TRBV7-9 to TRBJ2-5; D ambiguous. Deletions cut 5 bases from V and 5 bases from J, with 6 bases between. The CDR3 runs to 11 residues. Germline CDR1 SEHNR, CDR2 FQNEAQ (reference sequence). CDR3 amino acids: CASSRIETQYF. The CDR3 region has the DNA TGTGCCAGCAGCCGGATCGAGACCCAGTACTTC.

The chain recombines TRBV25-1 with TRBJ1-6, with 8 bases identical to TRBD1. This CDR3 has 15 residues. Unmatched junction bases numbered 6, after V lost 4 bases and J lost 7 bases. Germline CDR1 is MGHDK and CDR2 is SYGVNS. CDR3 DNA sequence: TGTGCCAGCAGTGTTGGGACAGGTCGGAATTCACCCCTCCACTTT. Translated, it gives CASSVGTGRNSPLHF.

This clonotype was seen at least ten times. The CDR3 sequence is CASSLQLWANVLTF. The CDR3 coding sequence is TGTGCCAGCAGCTTGCAGCTCTGGGCCAACGTCCTGACTTTC. This chain joins TRBV5-8 and TRBJ2-6; no reliable D call. This CDR3 has 14 amino acids. Per germline, CDR1 SGHTS and CDR2 YDEGEE. Between the trimmed V and J ends, which lost 1 base and 5 bases, there was a span of 7 bases. The whole variable domain, remainder taken from reference TRBV5-8 and TRBJ2-6, is EAGVTQSPTHLIKTRGQQATLRCSPISGHTSVYWYQQALGLGLQFLLWYDEGEERNRGNFPPRFSGRQFPNYSSELNVNALELEDSALYLCASSLQLWANVLTFGAGSRLTVL.

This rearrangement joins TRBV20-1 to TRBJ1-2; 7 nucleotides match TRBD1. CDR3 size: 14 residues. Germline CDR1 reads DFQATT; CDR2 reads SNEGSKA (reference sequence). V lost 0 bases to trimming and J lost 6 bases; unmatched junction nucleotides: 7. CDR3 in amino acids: CSAREGRGHDGYTF. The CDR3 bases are TGCAGTGCTAGAGAGGGAAGGGGGCACGATGGCTACACCTTC.

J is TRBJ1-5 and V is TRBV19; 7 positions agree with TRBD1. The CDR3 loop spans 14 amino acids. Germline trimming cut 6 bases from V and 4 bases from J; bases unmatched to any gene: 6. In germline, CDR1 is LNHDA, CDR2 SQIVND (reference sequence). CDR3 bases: TGTGCCAGTAGAAACAGGGGAGGGAATCAGCCCCAGCATTTT. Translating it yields CASRNRGGNQPQHF.

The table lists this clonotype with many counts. In nucleotides, the CDR3 is TGCAGCGTTGTCGGGGATGGGGCCAACGTCCTGACTTTC. It encodes CSVVGDGANVLTF. The chain recombines TRBV29-1 with TRBJ2-6, with D possibly TRBD2 on 5 matching bases. Germline loops: CDR1 SQVTM, CDR2 ANQGSEA. The V gene lost 4 bases and the J gene lost 3 bases, with 7 bases spanning the gap. CDR3 length: 13 amino acids. The entire variable domain, with the rest obtained from reference TRBV29-1 and TRBJ2-6, is as follows: SAVISQKPSRDICQRGTSLTIQCQVDSQVTMMFWYRQQPGQSLTLIATANQGSEATYESGFVIDKFPISRPNLTFSTLTVSNMSPEDSSIYLCSVVGDGANVLTFGAGSRLTVL.

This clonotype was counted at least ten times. The CDR3 DNA follows: TGTGCCAGCAGCCGACCTGGGCGTGGGGAGACCCAGTACTTC. Translation gives CASSRPGRGETQYF. The rearrangement links TRBV11-2 to TRBJ2-5; D is ambiguous. V was clipped by 5 bases and J by 5 bases, with 15 bases between them. The CDR3 sequence is 14 residues long. The V gene's germline CDR1 is SGHAT and CDR2 FQNNGV.

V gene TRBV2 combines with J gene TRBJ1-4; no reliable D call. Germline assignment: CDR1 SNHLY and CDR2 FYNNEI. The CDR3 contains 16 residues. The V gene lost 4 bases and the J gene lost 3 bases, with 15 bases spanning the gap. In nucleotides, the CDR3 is TGTGCCAGCAGTGCTACTAAGGAGTGGTCTAATGAAAAACTGTTTTTT. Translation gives CASSATKEWSNEKLFF.

The CDR3 region is CSVEGSKGGDYGYTF. The CDR3 DNA sequence: TGCAGCGTTGAAGGTTCCAAGGGAGGTGACTATGGCTACACCTTC. This sequence joins TRBV29-1 and TRBJ1-2; D ambiguous. CDR1 is SQVTM and CDR2 is ANQGSEA in the germline V gene. V gave up 1 base and J gave up 3 bases, with 15 bases separating them. This CDR3 contains 15 residues.

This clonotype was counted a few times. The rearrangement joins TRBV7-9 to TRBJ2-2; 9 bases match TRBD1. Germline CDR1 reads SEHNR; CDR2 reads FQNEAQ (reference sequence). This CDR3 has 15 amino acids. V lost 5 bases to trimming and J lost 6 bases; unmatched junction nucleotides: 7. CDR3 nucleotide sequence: TGTGCCAGCAGCAAGGACAGGGGAGGCTCCGGGGAGCTGTTTTTT. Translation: CASSKDRGGSGELFF.

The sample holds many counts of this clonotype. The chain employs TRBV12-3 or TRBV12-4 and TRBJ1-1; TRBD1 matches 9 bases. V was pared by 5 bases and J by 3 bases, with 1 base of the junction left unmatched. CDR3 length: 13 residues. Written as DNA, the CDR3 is TGTGCCAGCAGTCGACAGGGGGACACTGAAGCTTTCTTT. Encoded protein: CASSRQGDTEAFF.

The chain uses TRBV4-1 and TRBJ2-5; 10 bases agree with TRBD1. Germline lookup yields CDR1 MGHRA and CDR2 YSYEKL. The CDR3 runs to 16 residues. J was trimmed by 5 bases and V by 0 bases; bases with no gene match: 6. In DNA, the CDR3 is TGCGCCAGCAGCCAAGAGTTTAGGACAGGGGGGGAGACCCAGTACTTC. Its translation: CASSQEFRTGGETQYF.